This T cell receptor beta chain was found in a study of tumor-infiltrating lymphocytes in primary liver carcinoma. By share, this clonotype ranks as large. They got blood RNA out of unsorted whole blood and also pulled out germline DNA. V was shortened by 5 bases and J by 3 bases, with 14 bases between the two germline ends. Germline-derived CDR1 and CDR2 are SGHAT and FQNNGV. This CDR3 region has 15 residues. Researchers generated TCR beta cDNA from approximately 500 ng of total RNA, relying on a constant-region primer. Three nested multiplex PCR rounds, a slightly modified ARM-PCR, produced the libraries for TCR beta. Running roughly 10 cycles apiece, the first two PCR rounds relied on TRBV1-TRBV30 forward primers together with a C-beta reverse primer. From the multiplex PCR reads, TCRdb called clonotypes with MiXCR, one entry per CDR3 protein. The data contain approximately 330,000 distinct CDR3 sequences, less than 75% of them seen just once; the ten biggest clones take up about 6.1%.

Sequencing was carried out using peripheral blood. The receptor's source is a man between 35 and 55 years old with primary liver carcinoma and hepatitis B virus infection. J is TRBJ2-1 and V is TRBV11-2, with a weak D call TRBD2 (5 bases). The CDR3 nucleotides read TGTGCCAGCAGCACCCGCCCGGGATTCTACAATGAGCAGTTCTTC. Protein product: CASSTRPGFYNEQFF.